The 3 T cell receptor beta chains in this list originate from one sample, sequenced in a study of blood T cell repertoires in COVID-19. Libraries were prepared by immunoSEQ multiplex PCR; TCRdb keeps only in-frame clonotypes and omits some of them. The table shows 120,000 to 150,000 clones, with 70% to 90% occurring only once. The material sequenced was peripheral blood. The receptors shown here come from a man between 60 and 70 years old with active or convalescent COVID-19.

V is TRBV4-1 and J is TRBJ1-2; 7 bases are shared with TRBD1. V lost 4 bases to trimming and J lost 4 bases; unmatched junction nucleotides: 18. CDR3 length: 18 amino acids. The germline V gene encodes CDR1 MGHRA and CDR2 YSYEKL. The CDR3 DNA follows: TGCGCCAGCAGCCCGCCAAGATCGCCCCCGACAGGGTCCTATGGCTACACCTTC. Translation gives CASSPPRSPPTGSYGYTF.

The V call is TRBV6-5, the J call TRBJ1-5; 7 bases map to TRBD1. V gave up 6 bases and J gave up 0 bases; unmatched junction bases: 5. This CDR3 is built from 15 residues. Germline-derived CDR1 and CDR2 are MNHEY and SVGAGI. The DNA of the CDR3 is TGTGCCAGCAGGAGGGACAGAGATAGCAATCAGCCCCAGCATTTT. Protein: CASRRDRDSNQPQHF.

A single count supports this clone. The chain joins TRBV6-1 to TRBJ1-1, with TRBD1 matching over 7 bases. CDR3 length: 14 residues. CDR1 is MNHNS and CDR2 is SASEGT in the germline V gene. With V trimmed by 0 bases and J by 3 bases, 1 base remained unmatched. The CDR3 region has the DNA TGTGCCAGCAGTGAAGCGGGACAGTACACTGAAGCTTTCTTT. It encodes CASSEAGQYTEAFF.